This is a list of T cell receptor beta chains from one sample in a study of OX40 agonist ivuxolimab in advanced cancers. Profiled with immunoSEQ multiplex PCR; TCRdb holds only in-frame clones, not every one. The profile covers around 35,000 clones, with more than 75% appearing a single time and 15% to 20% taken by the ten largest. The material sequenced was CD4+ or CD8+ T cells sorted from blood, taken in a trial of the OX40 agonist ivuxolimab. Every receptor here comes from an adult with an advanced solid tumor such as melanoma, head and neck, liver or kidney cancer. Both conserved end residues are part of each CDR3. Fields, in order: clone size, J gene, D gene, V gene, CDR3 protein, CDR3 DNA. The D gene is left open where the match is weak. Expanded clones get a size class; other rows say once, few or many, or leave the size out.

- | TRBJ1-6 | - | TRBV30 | CAWSGGFNSPLHF | TGTGCCTGGAGTGGGGGGTTTAATTCACCCCTCCACTTT
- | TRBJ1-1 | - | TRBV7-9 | CASSSTGNTEAFF | TGTGCCAGCAGCTCGACAGGGAACACTGAAGCTTTCTTT
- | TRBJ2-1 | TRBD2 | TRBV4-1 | CASSQLAGGLNEQFF | TGCGCCAGCAGCCAACTAGCGGGGGGGCTGAATGAGCAGTTCTTC
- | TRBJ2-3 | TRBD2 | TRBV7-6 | CASTPLAGVADTQYF | TGTGCCAGCACCCCTCTAGCGGGGGTGGCAGATACGCAGTATTTT
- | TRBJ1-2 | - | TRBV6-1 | CASSEITRNYGYTF | TGTGCCAGCAGTGAGATCACCCGGAACTATGGCTACACCTTC
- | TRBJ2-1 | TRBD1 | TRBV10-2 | CASEGGRYNEQFF | TGCGCCAGCGAAGGGGGCCGCTACAATGAGCAGTTCTTC
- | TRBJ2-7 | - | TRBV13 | CASSGRDTSYEQYF | TGTGCCAGCAGCGGCCGGGACACCTCTTACGAGCAGTACTTC
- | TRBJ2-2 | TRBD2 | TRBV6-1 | CASSGRLAGGTGELFF | TGTGCCAGCAGTGGGAGACTAGCGGGGGGCACCGGGGAGCTGTTTTTT
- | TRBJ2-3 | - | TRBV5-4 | CASSVKGDTQYF | TGTGCCAGCAGCGTGAAAGGAGATACGCAGTATTTT
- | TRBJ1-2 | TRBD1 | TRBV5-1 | CASSGGQGYGYGYTF | TGCGCCAGCAGCGGTGGACAGGGGTATGGCTATGGCTACACCTTC
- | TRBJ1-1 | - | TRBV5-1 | CASSYKGGGNTEAFF | TGCGCCAGCAGTTATAAGGGGGGCGGGAACACTGAAGCTTTCTTT
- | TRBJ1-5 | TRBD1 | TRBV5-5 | CASSRDDRASNQPQHF | TGTGCCAGCAGCCGGGACGACAGGGCAAGCAATCAGCCCCAGCATTTT
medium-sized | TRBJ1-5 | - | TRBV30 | CAWSPGLGDQPQHF | TGTGCCTGGAGTCCCGGGCTGGGGGATCAGCCCCAGCATTTT
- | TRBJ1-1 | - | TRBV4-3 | CASSQVPDSTNTEAFF | TGCGCCAGCAGCCAAGTCCCGGACAGCACGAACACTGAAGCTTTCTTT
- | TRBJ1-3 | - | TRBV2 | CASTLTGRGSYSGNTIYF | TGTGCCAGCACTCTAACGGGGCGGGGCAGTTACTCTGGAAACACCATATATTTT
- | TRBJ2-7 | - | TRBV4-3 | CASSQDESQTYEQYF | TGCGCCAGCAGCCAAGATGAATCCCAGACCTACGAGCAGTACTTC
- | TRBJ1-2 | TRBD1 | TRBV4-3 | CASSQFPGQGVYGYTF | TGCGCCAGCAGCCAATTTCCGGGACAGGGAGTCTATGGCTACACCTTC
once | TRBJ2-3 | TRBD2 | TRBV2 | CASSEGLAGYTDTQYF | TGTGCCAGCAGTGAAGGACTAGCGGGTTACACAGATACGCAGTATTTT
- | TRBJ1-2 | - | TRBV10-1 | CASSERGNYGYTF | TGCGCCAGCAGTGAGCGGGGAAACTATGGCTACACCTTC
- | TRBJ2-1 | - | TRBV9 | CATSRGGLRYNEQFF | TGTGCCACCTCGAGGGGGGGCTTACGGTACAATGAGCAGTTCTTC
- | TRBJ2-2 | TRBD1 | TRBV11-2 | CASSQDRGPNTGELFF | TGTGCCAGCAGCCAGGACAGGGGGCCGAACACCGGGGAGCTGTTTTTT
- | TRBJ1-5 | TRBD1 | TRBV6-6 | CASVDREIIWSQPQHF | TGTGCCAGCGTCGACAGGGAGATAATCTGGAGTCAGCCCCAGCATTTT
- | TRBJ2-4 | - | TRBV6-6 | CASSTRRGLAKNIQYF | TGTGCCAGCAGTACCAGACGCGGGCTAGCCAAAAACATTCAGTACTTC
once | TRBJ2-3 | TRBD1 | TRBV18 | CASSPGQASTDTQYF | TGTGCCAGCTCCCCGGGACAGGCTAGCACAGATACGCAGTATTTT
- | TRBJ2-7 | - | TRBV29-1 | CSVQLSQAQYF | TGCAGCGTCCAGTTGTCTCAGGCGCAGTACTTC
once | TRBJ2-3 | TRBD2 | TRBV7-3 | CASSLMGTSPDTQYF | TGTGCCAGCAGCTTAATGGGGACTAGCCCAGATACGCAGTATTTT
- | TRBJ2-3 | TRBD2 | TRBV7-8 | CASRPGTSADTQYF | TGTGCCAGCAGGCCCGGGACTAGCGCAGATACGCAGTATTTT
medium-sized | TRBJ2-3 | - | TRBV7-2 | CASSPGSPSMAQYF | TGTGCCAGCAGCCCGGGCAGTCCCAGCATGGCGCAGTATTTT